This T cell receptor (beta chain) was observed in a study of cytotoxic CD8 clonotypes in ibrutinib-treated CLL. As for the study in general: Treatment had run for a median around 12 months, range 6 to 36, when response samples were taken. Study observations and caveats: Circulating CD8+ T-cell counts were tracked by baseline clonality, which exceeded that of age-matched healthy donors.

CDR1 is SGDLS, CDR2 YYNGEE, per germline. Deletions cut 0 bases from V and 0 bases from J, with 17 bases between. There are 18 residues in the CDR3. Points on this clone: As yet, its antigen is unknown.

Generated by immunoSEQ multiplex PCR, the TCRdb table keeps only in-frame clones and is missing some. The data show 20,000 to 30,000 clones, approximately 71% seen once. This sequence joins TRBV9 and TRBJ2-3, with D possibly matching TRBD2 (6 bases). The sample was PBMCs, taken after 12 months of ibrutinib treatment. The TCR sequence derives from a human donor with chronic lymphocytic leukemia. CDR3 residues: CASSVGSLAATSTDTQYF. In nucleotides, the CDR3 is TGTGCCAGCAGCGTAGGATCATTAGCGGCCACTAGCACAGATACGCAGTATTTT.